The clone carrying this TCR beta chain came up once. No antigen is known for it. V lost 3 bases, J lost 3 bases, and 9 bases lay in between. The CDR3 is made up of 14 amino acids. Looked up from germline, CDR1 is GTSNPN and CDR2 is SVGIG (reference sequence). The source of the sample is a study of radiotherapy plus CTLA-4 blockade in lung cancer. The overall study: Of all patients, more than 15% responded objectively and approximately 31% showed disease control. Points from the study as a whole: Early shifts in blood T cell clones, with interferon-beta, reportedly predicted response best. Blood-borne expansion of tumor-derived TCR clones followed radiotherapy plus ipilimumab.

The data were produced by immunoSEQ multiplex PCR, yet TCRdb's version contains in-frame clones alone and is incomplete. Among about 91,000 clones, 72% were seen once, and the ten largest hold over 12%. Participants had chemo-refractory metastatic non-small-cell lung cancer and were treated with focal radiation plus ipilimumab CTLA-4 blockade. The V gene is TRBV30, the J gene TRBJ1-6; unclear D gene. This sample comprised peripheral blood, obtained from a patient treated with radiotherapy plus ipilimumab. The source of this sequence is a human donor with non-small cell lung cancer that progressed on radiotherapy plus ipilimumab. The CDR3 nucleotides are TGTGCCTGGAGCCAAATCGACTATAATTCACCCCTCCACTTT. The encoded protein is CAWSQIDYNSPLHF.